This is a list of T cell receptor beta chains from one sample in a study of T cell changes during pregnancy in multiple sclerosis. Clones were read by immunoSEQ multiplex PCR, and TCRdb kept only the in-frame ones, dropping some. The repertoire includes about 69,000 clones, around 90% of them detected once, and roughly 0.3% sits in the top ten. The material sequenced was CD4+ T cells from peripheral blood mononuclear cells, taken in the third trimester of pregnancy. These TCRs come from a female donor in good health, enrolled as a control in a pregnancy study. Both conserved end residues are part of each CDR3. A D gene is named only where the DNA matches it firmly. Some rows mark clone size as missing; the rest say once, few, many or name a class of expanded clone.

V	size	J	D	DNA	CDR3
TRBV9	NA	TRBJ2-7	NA	TGTGCCAGCAACGACGGCGGCAACTACGAGCAGTACTTC	CASNDGGNYEQYF
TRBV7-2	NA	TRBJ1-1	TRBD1	TGTGCCAGCAGGGAGGGACAGACCCTTAGGGGGGAAGCTTTCTTT	CASREGQTLRGEAFF
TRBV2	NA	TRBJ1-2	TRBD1	TGTGCCAGCAGTCGCACAGGGGGCGGCTATGGCTACACCTTC	CASSRTGGGYGYTF
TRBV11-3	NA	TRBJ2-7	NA	TGTGCCAGCAGCTCAGTTTACGAGCAGTACTTC	CASSSVYEQYF
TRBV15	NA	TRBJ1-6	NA	TGTGCCACCAGCAGAGGACAGGATAATTCACCCCTCCACTTT	CATSRGQDNSPLHF
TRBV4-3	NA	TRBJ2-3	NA	TGCGCCAGCAGCCAAGACAGGGTGGGCACAGATACGCAGTATTTT	CASSQDRVGTDTQYF
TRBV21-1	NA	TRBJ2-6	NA	TGTGCCAGCAGCAGCCAAAACAGGGGGCCTCCTACCTCTGGGGCCAACGTCCTGACTTTC	CASSSQNRGPPTSGANVLTF
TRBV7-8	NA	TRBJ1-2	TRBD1	TGTGCCAGCAGCTTAGTAAGACAGGGGAGGAACTATGGCTACACCTTC	CASSLVRQGRNYGYTF
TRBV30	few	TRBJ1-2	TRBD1	TGTGCCTGGAGTCCCACCGGGACAGGGCTCAGGATCGGTGGCTACACCTTC	CAWSPTGTGLRIGGYTF
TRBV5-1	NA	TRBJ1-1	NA	TGCGCCAGCAGCTCCCCGACCCTTCCTACAGGGGCTTTCTTT	CASSSPTLPTGAFF
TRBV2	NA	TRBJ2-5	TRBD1	TGTGCCAGCAGCGTAGACAGGGCCCTAGAGACCCAGTACTTC	CASSVDRALETQYF
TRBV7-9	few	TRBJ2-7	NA	TGTGCCAGCAGCGGCAGAACAGGTATCGAGCAGTACTTC	CASSGRTGIEQYF
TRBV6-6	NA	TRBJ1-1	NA	TGTGCCAGCACCGAGGGTGCCACTGAAGCTTTCTTT	CASTEGATEAFF
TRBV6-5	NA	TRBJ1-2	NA	TGTGCCAGCAGTTACTCACGGGGAGCTAACTATGGCTACACCTTC	CASSYSRGANYGYTF
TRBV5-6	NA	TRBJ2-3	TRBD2	TGTGCCAGCAGCCCACTGGCTGCGACGGGACTAGCGGAATCAGATACGCAGTATTTT	CASSPLAATGLAESDTQYF
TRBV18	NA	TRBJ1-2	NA	TGTGCCAGCTCACCTCTGGATGGGGAGGGCTACACCTTC	CASSPLDGEGYTF
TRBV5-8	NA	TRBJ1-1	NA	TGTGCCAGCAGGAGGGCTGCAGCTTTCTTT	CASRRAAAFF
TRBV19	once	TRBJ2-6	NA	TGTGCCAGTAGTATAGGAGATATAGCGTCGGCTGGGGCCAACGTCCTGACTTTC	CASSIGDIASAGANVLTF
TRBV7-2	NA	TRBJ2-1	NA	TGTGCCAGCAGCCTTCGGGGAACTGGCTACAATGAGCAGTTCTTC	CASSLRGTGYNEQFF
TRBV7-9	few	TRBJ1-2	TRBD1	TGTGCCAGCAGCGAGGGACAGGGAAGTTTTGACTATGGCTACACCTTC	CASSEGQGSFDYGYTF
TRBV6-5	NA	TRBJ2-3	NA	TGTGCCAGCAGTAGCCATAGCAGAGATACGCAGTATTTT	CASSSHSRDTQYF
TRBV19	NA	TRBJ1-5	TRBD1	TGTGCCAGTAGTACAAGGACAGGGGGTCAGCCCCAGCATTTT	CASSTRTGGQPQHF
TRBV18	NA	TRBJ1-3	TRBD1	TGTGCCAGCTCGCAGGACGGACAGGGAGGTCCACCAAACACCATATATTTT	CASSQDGQGGPPNTIYF
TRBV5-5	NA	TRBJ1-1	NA	TGTGCCAGCAGCTTAAGGGGGAGCACTGAAGCTTTCTTT	CASSLRGSTEAFF
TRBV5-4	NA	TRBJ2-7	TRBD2	TGTGCCACGTCGCTAGCGGGGCCGGAAGAGCAGTACTTC	CATSLAGPEEQYF
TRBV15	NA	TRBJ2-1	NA	TGTGCCACCAGCAGGGGGGCCGGGAATGAGCAGTTCTTC	CATSRGAGNEQFF
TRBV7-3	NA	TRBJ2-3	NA	TGTGCCAGCATGCGTCTAGTTGGTGATACGCAGTATTTT	CASMRLVGDTQYF
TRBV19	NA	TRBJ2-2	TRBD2	TGTGCCAGTAGTATTCAAGGCGGGAGTAACACCGGGGAGCTGTTTTTT	CASSIQGGSNTGELFF
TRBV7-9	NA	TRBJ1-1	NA	TGTGCCAGCAGCTTAGCCAGGGAGGCCGCTGAAGCTTTCTTT	CASSLAREAAEAFF
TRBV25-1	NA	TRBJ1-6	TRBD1	TGTGCCAGCAGTGAAGTTACAGGGGATTCACCCCTCCACTTT	CASSEVTGDSPLHF
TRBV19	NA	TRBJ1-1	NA	TGTGCCAGTAAACAGGGTCTCGATCAGGCCCCTGAAGCTTTCTTT	CASKQGLDQAPEAFF
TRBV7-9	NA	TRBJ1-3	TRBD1	TGTGCCAGCAGCAACGGACAGGGCAGTGGAAACACCATATATTTT	CASSNGQGSGNTIYF
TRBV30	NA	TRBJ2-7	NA	TGTGCCTGGAACAGGGTCTACGAGCAGTACTTC	CAWNRVYEQYF
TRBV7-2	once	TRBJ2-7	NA	TGTGCCAGCAGCTTAGCAGGGGCGTTTTACGAGCAGTACTTC	CASSLAGAFYEQYF
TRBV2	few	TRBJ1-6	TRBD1	TGTGCCAGTACGGACAGGGGATATAATTCACCCCTCCACTTT	CASTDRGYNSPLHF
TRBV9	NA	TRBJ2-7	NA	TGTGCCAGCAGCGTCTCAGGGCGGACCTACGAGCAGTACTTC	CASSVSGRTYEQYF
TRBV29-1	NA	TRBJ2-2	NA	TGCAGCGTGGGACACGCCGGGACCTCCGTCTCCGGGGAGCTGTTTTTT	CSVGHAGTSVSGELFF
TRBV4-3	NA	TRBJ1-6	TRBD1	TGCGCCAGCAGCCCCGGGACAGTTAATTCACCCCTCCACTTT	CASSPGTVNSPLHF
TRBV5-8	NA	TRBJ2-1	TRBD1	TGTGCCAGCAGCTTGATAGTCGGGACAGGGGCCTACAATGAGCAGTTCTTC	CASSLIVGTGAYNEQFF
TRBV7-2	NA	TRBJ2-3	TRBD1	TGTGCCAGCAGCCCCGCAGGGGGCCCAGATACGCAGTATTTT	CASSPAGGPDTQYF
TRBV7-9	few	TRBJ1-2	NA	TGTGCCAGCAGCTTAGGAGTGGACTATGGCTACACCTTC	CASSLGVDYGYTF
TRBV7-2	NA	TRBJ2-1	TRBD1	TGTGCCAGCAGCCGACAGGGCAACGCCTACAATGAGCAGTTCTTC	CASSRQGNAYNEQFF
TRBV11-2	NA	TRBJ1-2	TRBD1	TGTGCCAGCAGCGCACAAACCTCAGGGGGATGGGGCTACACCTTC	CASSAQTSGGWGYTF
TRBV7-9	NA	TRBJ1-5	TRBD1	TGTGCCAGCAGCTTAGTAGGGACAGGGTACCAGCCCCAGCATTTT	CASSLVGTGYQPQHF
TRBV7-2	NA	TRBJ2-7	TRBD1	TGTGCCAGCAGCGCGACAGGGGTGGGGGAGCAGTACTTC	CASSATGVGEQYF